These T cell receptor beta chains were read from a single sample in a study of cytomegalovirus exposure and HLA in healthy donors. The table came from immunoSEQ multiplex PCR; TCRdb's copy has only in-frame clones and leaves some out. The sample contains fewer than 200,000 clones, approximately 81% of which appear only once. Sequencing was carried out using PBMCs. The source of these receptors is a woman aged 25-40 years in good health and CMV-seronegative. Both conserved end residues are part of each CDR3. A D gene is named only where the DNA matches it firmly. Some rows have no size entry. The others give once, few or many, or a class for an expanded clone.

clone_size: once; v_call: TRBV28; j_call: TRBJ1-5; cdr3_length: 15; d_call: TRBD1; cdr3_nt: TGTGCCAGCAGAAAAACAGGGGTGATTTTTCAGCCCCAGCATTTT; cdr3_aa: CASRKTGVIFQPQHF
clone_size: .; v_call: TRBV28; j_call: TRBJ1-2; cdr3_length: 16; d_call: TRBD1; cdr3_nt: TGTGCCAGCACCCAGCACGGCAGGGGGCAGGGGTATGGCTACACCTTC; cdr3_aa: CASTQHGRGQGYGYTF
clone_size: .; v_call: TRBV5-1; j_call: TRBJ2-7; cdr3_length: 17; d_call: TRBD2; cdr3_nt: TGCGCCAGCAGCTTGGTACCTAGCGGGGTTAGCTCCTACGAGCAGTACTTC; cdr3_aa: CASSLVPSGVSSYEQYF
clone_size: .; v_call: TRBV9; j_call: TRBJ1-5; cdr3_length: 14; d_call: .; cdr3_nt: TGTGCCAGCAGTGAAGGGGCAGCCAATCAGCCCCAGCATTTT; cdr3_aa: CASSEGAANQPQHF
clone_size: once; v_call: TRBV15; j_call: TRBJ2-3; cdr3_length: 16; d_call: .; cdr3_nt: TGTGCCACCAGCAGCCTCTCTCCCTCCCGGGCAGATACGCAGTATTTT; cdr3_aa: CATSSLSPSRADTQYF
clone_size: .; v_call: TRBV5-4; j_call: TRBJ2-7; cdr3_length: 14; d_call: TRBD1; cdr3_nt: TGTGCCAGCAGCCCTGGGACAGGGGCCTACGAGCAGTACTTC; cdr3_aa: CASSPGTGAYEQYF
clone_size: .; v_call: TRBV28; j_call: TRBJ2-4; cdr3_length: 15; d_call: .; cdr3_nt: TGTGCCAGCAGACAGGGAGGGGGGGCCAAAAACAGTCAGTACTTC; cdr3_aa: CASRQGGGAKNSQYF
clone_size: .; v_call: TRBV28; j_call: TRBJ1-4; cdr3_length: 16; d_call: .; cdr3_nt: TGTGCCAGCAGTTCGGCAGGGAGGTTGTCTAATGAAAAACTGTTTTTT; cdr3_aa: CASSSAGRLSNEKLFF
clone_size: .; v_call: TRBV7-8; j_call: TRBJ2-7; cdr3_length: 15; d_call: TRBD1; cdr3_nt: TGTGCCAGCAGCTTTCACCCGGACAGGAGCTACGAGCAGTACTTC; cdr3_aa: CASSFHPDRSYEQYF
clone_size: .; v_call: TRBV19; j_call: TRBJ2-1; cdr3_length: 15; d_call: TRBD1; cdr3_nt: TGTGCCAGTAGTATCGGGGACAGAGGATACAATGAGCAGTTCTTC; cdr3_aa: CASSIGDRGYNEQFF
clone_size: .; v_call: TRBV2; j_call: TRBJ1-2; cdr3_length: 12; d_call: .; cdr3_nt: TGTGCCAGCATGCTGGAGGGCTATGGCTACACCTTC; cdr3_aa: CASMLEGYGYTF
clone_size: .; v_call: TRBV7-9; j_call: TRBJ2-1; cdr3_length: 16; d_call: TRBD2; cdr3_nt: TGTTCCAGCAGCTTTTCCGGGACTAGCGGGACCAATGAGCAGTTCTTC; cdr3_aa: CSSSFSGTSGTNEQFF
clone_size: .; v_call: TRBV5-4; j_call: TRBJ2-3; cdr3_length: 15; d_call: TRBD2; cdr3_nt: TGTGCCAGCAGCCCACCTAGCGGGGGGACAGATACGCAGTATTTT; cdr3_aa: CASSPPSGGTDTQYF
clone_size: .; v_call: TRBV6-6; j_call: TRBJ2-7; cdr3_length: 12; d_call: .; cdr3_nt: TGTGCCAGCAGTTACTCGCGGGGCGAGCAGTACTTC; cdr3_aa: CASSYSRGEQYF
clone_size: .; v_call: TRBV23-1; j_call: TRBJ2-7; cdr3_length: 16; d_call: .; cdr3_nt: TGCGCCAGCAGTCAATCTGCGGGACTCCTTTCCTACGAGCAGTACTTC; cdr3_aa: CASSQSAGLLSYEQYF
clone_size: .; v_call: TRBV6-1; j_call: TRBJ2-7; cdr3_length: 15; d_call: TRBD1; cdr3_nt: TGTGCCAGCAGTGAAGCGCTCCTGACAGGGGGCGAGCAGTACTTC; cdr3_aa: CASSEALLTGGEQYF
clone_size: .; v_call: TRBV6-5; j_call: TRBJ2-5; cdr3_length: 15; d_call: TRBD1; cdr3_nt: TGTGCCAGCAGTTACTCATTCGGGACAGCTGAGACCCAGTACTTC; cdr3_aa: CASSYSFGTAETQYF
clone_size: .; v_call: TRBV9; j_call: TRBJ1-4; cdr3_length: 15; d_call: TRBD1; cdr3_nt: TGTGCCAGCGGACAGGGAAGTAAGAGTGGTGAAAAACTGTTTTTT; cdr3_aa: CASGQGSKSGEKLFF